This T cell receptor beta chain was identified in a study of T cell repertoires in aging, cancer and after chemotherapy. In the study overall: Six age groups, ranging from 30 or younger to 70 or older, included the donors.

The germline V and J ends were trimmed by 7 bases and 8 bases, with 20 bases remaining between them. The CDR3 contains 14 residues. Germline loops: CDR1 LNHDA, CDR2 SQIVND (reference sequence). A mixed TRB-A/B primer pool amplified rearranged TRB by multiplex touch-down PCR. TCRdb reprocessed the multiplex PCR reads via MiXCR and lists one record per CDR3 protein. The table has a few thousand distinct CDR3 sequences, under 40% seen once. Amplification of TCR beta used genomic DNA extracted from peripheral blood. Findings and caveats of the study: Loss of evenness, beyond lost richness, contributed to age-related TCR diversity decline in cancer patients.

To note about this clonotype: Its antigen is unknown.

The material sequenced was blood. The TCR comes from a human donor in good health. The chain is built from TRBV19 and TRBJ1-2, with D maybe TRBD1 (6 bases). Here the CDR3 reads CASIFPGHSDGYTF. CDR3 DNA sequence: TGTGCCAGTATTTTCCCGGGACATAGTGACGGCTACACCTTC. Variable domain in full (rest from reference TRBV19 and TRBJ1-2): DGGITQSPKYLFRKEGQNVTLSCEQNLNHDAMYWYRQDPGQGLRLIYYSQIVNDFQKGDIAEGYSVSREKKESFPLTVTSAQKNPTAFYLCASIFPGHSDGYTFGSGTRLTVV.